The entry below gives a single T cell receptor beta chain sequence along with its context. Its antigen is still unknown. UMIs and a universal primer site were added when TCR cDNA was made by 5'RACE template switching. TCRdb analysed the 5' RACE reads with MiXCR anew, one entry per CDR3 protein. The sample shows approximately 350,000 distinct CDR3 sequences, roughly 12% of them seen only once. The record originates from a study of T cells after yellow fever vaccination. The study's findings and limits: Post-booster samples contained most primary-vaccination clones (around 95% CD4, about 90% CD8). Weaker, the secondary response had a peak occurring faster, on day 5 versus 15. High-abundance clonotypes from the bulk population could contaminate FACS-sorted repertoires.

There are 15 residues in the CDR3. The ends were cut back, 0 bases at V and 5 bases at J, with 13 bases in the middle. In germline, CDR1 is MGHRA, CDR2 YSYEKL. Here the sequenced sample was PBMCs, taken on the day of the first yellow fever vaccination. The chain employs TRBV4-1 and TRBJ1-2; a possible D gene is TRBD1 (6 bases). This clonotype originated in a man between 18 and 35 years old who received the YFV17D yellow fever vaccine. In DNA, the CDR3 is TGCGCCAGCAGCCAAGAGGTCAGGGGAGCGTATGGCTACACCTTC. Protein product: CASSQEVRGAYGYTF.